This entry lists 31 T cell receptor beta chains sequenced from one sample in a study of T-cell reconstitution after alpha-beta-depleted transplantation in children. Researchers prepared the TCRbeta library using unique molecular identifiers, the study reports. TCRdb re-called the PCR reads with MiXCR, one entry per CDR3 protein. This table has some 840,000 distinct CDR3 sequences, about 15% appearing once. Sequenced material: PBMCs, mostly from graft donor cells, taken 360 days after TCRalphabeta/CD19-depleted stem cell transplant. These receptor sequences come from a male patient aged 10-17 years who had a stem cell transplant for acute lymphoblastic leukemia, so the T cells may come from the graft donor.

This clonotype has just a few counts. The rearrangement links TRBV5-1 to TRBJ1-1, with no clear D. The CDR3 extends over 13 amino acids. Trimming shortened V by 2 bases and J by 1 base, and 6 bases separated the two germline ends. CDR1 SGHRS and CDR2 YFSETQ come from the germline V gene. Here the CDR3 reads CASSLNENTEAFF. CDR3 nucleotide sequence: TGCGCCAGCAGCTTAAATGAGAACACTGAAGCTTTCTTT.

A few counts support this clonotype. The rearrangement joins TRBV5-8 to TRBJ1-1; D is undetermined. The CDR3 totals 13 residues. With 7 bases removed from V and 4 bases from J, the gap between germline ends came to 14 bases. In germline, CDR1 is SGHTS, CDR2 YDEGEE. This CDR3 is CASARGFGTEAFF. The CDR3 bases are TGTGCCAGCGCGCGCGGGTTCGGCACTGAAGCTTTCTTT.

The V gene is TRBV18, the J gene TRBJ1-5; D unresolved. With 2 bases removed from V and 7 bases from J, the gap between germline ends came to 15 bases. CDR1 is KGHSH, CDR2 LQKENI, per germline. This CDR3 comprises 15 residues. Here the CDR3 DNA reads TGTGCCAGCTCACCAACTCCCGGGGTTAGCCAGCCCCAGCATTTT. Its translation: CASSPTPGVSQPQHF.

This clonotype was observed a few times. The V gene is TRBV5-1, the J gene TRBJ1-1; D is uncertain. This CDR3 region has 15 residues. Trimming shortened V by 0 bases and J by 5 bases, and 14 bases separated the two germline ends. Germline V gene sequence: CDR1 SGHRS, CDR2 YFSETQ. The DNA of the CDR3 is TGCGCCAGCAGCTTGGTCGCGGTGGTGGGGACTGAAGCTTTCTTT. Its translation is CASSLVAVVGTEAFF.

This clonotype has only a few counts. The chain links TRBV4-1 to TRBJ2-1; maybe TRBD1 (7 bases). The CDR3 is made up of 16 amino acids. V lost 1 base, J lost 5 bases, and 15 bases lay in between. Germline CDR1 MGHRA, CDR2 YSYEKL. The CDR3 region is CASSQARDRYNNEQFF. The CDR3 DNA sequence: TGCGCCAGCAGCCAAGCGCGGGACAGATATAACAATGAGCAGTTCTTC.

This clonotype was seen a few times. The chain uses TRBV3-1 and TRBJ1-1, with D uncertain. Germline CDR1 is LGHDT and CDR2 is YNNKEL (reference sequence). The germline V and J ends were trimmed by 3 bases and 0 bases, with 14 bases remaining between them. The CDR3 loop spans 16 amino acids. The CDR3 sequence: CASSHEPFDMNTEAFF. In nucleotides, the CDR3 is TGTGCCAGCAGCCACGAACCGTTCGACATGAACACTGAAGCTTTCTTT.

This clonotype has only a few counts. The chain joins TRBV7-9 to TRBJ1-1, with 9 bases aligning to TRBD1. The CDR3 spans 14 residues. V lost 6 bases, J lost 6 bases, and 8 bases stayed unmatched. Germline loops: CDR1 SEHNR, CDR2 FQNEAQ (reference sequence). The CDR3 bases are TGTGCCAGCAGACCTGGACAGGGGTTCGCTGAAGCTTTCTTT. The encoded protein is CASRPGQGFAEAFF.

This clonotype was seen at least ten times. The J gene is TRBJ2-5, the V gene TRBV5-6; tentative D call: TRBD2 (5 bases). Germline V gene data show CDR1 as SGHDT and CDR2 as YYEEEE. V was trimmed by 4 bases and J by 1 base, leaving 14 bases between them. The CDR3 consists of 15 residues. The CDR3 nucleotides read TGTGCCAGCAGCAAAGGACTTTTTTTCCAAGAGACCCAGTACTTC. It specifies CASSKGLFFQETQYF.

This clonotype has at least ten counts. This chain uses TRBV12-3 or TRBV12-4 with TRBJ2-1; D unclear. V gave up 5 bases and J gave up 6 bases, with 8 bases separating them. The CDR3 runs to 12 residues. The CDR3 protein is CASSKETNEQFF. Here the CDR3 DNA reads TGTGCCAGCAGTAAAGAGACCAATGAGCAGTTCTTC.

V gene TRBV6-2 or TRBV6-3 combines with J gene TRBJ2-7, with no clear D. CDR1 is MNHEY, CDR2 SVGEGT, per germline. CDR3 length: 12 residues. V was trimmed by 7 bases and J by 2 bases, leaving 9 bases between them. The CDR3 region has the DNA TGTGCCAGCAATCCGGGTACCTACGAGCAGTACTTC. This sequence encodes CASNPGTYEQYF.

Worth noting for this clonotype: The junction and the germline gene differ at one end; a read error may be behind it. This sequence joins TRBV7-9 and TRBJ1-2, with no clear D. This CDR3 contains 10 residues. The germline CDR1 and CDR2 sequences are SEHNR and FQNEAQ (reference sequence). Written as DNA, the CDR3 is TGTGCCAGCAGCTCGGAAGGGATTATCTTC. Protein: CASSSEGIIF. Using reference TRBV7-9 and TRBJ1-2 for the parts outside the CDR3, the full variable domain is DTGVSQNPRHKITKRGQNVTFRCDPISEHNRLYWYRQTLGQGPEFLTYFQNEAQLEKSRLLSDRFSAERPKGSFSTLEIQRTEQGDSAMYLCASSSEGIIFGSGTRLTVV.

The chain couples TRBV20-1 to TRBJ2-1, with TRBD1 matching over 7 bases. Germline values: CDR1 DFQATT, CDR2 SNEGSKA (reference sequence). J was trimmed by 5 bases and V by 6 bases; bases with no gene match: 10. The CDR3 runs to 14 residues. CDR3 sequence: CSATDRVFHNEQFF. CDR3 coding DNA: TGCAGTGCGACAGACAGGGTGTTTCACAATGAGCAGTTCTTC.

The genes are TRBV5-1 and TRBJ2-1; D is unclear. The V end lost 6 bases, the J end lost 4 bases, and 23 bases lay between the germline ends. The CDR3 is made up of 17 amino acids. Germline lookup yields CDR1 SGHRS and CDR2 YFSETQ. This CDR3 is CASTRTAPELFYNEQFF. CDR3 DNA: TGCGCCAGCACCAGGACGGCGCCGGAGCTTTTTTACAATGAGCAGTTCTTC.

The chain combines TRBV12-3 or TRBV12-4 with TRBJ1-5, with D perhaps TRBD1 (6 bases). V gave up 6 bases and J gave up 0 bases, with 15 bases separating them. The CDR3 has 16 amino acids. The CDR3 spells CASSSGQFYSNQPQHF. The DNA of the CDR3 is TGTGCCAGCAGCTCTGGACAGTTTTATAGCAATCAGCCCCAGCATTTT.

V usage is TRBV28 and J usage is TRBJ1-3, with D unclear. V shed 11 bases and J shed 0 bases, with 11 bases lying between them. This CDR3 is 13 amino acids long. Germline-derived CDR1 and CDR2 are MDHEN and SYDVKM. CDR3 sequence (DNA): TGTGCCTCGAAGGCGGACTCTGGAAACACCATATATTTT. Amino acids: CASKADSGNTIYF.

CDR3: CSVEDGRGQWDNEQFF. In DNA, the CDR3 is TGCAGCGTTGAAGATGGTCGTGGCCAGTGGGACAATGAGCAGTTCTTC. The chain is built from TRBV29-1 and TRBJ2-1; no definite D call. The germline V gene encodes CDR1 SQVTM and CDR2 ANQGSEA. The CDR3 has 16 residues. V lost 0 bases and J lost 5, with 17 bases in between.

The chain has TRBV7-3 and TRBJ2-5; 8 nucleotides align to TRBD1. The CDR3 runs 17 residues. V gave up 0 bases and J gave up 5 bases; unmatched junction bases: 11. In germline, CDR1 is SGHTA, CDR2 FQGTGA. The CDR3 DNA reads TGTGCCAGCAGCTTAACGGGTGGGGCAGGGGGCGGGGAGACCCAGTACTTC. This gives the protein CASSLTGGAGGGETQYF.

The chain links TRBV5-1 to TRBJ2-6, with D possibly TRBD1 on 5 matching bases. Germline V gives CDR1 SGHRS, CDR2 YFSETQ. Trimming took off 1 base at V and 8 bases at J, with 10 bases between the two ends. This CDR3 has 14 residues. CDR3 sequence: CASSLRGSSNVLTF. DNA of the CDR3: TGCGCCAGCAGCTTGAGGGGTTCGTCCAACGTCCTGACTTTC.

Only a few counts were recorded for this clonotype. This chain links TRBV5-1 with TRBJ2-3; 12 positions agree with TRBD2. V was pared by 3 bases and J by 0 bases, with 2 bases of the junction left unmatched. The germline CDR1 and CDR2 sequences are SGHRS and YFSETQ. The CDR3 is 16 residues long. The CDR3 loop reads CASSWTSGASTDTQYF. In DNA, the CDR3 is TGCGCCAGCAGCTGGACTAGCGGGGCTAGCACAGATACGCAGTATTTT.

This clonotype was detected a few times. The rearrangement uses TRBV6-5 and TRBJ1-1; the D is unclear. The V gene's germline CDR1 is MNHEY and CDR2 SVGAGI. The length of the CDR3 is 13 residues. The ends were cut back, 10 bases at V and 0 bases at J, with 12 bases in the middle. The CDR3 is CATVSLMNTEAFF. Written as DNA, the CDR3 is TGTGCCACGGTCTCCCTCATGAACACTGAAGCTTTCTTT.

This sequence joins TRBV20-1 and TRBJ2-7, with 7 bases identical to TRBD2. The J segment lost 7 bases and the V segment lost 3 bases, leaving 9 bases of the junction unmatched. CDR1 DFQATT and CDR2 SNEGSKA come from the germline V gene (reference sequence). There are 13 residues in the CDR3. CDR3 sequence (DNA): TGCAGTGCTAGTAGGGGAGGGTCGGGAGAGCAGTACTTC. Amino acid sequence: CSASRGGSGEQYF.

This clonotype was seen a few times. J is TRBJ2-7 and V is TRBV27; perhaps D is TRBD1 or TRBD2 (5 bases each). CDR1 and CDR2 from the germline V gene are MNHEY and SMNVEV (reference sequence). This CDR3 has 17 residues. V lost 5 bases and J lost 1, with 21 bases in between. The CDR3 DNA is TGTGCCAGCAGTCTTCTGGTTAGGGGAGTGGCATCCTACGAGCAGTACTTC. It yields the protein CASSLLVRGVASYEQYF.

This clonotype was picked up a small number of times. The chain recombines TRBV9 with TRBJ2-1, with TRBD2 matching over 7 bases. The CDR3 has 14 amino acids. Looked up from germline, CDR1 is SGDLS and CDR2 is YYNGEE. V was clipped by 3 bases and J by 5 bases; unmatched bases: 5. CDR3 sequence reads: CASSEWTRHNEQFF. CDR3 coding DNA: TGTGCCAGCAGCGAGTGGACTAGACACAATGAGCAGTTCTTC. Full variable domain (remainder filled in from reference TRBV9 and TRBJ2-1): DSGVTQTPKHLITATGQRVTLRCSPRSGDLSVYWYQQSLDQGLQFLIQYYNGEERAKGNILERFSAQQFPDLHSELNLSSLELGDSALYFCASSEWTRHNEQFFGPGTRLTVL.

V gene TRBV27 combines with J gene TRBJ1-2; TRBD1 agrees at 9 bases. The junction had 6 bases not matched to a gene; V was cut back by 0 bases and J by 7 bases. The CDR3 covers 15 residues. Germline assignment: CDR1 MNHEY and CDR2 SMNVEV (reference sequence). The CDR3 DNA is TGTGCCAGCAGTTTATCTTGGGGACAGGGTCTTGGCTACACCTTC. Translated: CASSLSWGQGLGYTF.

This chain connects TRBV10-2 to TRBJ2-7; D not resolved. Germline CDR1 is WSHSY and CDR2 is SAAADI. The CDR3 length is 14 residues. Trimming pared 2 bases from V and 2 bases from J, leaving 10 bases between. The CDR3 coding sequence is TGCGCCAGCAGTGAGATAGGCAGAACCTACGAGCAGTACTTC. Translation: CASSEIGRTYEQYF.

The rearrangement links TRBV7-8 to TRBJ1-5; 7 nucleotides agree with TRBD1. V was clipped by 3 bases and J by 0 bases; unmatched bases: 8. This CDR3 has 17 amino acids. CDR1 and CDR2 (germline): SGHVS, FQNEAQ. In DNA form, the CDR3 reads TGTGCCAGCAGCTTCGTTACAGGGGCATATAGCAATCAGCCCCAGCATTTT. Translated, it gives CASSFVTGAYSNQPQHF.

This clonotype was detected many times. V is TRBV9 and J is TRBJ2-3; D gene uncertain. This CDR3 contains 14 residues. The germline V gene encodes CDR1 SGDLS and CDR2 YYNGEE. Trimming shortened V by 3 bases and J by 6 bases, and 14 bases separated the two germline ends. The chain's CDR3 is CASSARYSRDTQYF. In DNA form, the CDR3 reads TGTGCCAGCAGCGCCCGCTATTCCCGGGATACGCAGTATTTT.

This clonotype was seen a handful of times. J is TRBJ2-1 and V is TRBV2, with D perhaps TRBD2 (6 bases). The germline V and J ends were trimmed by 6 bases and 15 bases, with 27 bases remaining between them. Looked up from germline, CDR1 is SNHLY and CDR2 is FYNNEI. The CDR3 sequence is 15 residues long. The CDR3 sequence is CASSGRVSGLRKVFF. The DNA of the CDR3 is TGTGCCAGCAGCGGGCGGGTTTCGGGACTCCGAAAGGTGTTCTTC.

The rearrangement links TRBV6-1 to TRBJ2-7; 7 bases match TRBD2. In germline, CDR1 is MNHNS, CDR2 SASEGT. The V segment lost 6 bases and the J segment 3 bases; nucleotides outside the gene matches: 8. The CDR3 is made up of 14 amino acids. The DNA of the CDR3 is TGTGCCAGCAGCGGGACTACCGGGGTCTACGAGCAGTACTTC. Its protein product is CASSGTTGVYEQYF.

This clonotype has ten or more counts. CDR3 nucleotides: TGTGCCAGCAGTTCATTGGGTTTTGAGACCCAGTACTTC. Residues: CASSSLGFETQYF. J is TRBJ2-5 and V is TRBV12-3 or TRBV12-4, with no clear D. V lost 4 bases to trimming and J lost 5 bases, with 11 bases between them. The CDR3 contains 13 residues.

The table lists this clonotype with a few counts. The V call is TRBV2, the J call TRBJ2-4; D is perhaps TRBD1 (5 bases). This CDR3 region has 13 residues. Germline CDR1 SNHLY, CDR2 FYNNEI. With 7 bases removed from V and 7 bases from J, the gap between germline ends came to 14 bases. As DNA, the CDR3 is TGTGCCAGCATCGCCAGGGATTCTAACATTCAGTACTTC. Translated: CASIARDSNIQYF.